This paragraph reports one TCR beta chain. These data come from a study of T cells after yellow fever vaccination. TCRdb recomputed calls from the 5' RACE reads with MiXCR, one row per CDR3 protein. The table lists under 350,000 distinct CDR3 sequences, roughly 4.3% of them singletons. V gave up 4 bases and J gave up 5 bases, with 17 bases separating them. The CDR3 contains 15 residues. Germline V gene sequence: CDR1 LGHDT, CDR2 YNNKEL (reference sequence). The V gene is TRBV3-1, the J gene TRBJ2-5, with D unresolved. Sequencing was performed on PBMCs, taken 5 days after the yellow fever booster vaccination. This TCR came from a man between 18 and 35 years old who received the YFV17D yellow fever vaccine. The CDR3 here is CASSPRGPSRETQYF. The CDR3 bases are TGTGCCAGCAGCCCCCGAGGACCCTCAAGGGAGACCCAGTACTTC.